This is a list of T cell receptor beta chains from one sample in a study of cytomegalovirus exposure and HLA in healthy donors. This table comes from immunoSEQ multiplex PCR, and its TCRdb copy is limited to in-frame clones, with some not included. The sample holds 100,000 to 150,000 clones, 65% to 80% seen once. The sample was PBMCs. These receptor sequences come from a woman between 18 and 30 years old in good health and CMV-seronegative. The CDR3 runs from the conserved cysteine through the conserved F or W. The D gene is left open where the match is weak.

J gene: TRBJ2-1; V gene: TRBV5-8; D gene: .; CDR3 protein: CASSLLSLGDEQFF; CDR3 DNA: TGTGCCAGCAGCTTGTTGTCTCTCGGGGATGAGCAGTTCTTC
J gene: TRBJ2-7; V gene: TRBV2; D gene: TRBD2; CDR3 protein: CASNPGGYEQYF; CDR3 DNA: TGTGCCAGCAACCCGGGAGGCTACGAGCAGTACTTC
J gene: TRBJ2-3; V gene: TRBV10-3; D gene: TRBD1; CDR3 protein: CAISESGTGTDTQYF; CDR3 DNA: TGTGCCATCAGTGAGTCTGGGACAGGCACAGATACGCAGTATTTT
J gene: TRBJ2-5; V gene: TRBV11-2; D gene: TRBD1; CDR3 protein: CASSSHGTGEETQYF; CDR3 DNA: TGTGCCAGCAGCTCGCACGGGACAGGGGAAGAGACCCAGTACTTC
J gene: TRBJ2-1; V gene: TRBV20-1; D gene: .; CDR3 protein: CSATTSNEQFF; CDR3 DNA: TGCAGTGCTACGACTAGCAATGAGCAGTTCTTC
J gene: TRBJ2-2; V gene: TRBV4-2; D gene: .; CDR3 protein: CASSQVTSGVRAGELFF; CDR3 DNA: TGTGCCAGCAGCCAAGTAACTAGTGGGGTTAGAGCCGGGGAGCTGTTTTTT
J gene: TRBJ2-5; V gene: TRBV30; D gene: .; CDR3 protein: CAWSGPGVKYF; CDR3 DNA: TGTGCCTGGAGTGGCCCCGGGGTGAAGTACTTC
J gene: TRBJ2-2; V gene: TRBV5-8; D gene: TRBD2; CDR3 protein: CASSFSSGSFLGGELFF; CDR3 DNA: TGTGCCAGCAGCTTCTCTAGCGGGAGCTTCCTCGGCGGGGAGCTGTTTTTT
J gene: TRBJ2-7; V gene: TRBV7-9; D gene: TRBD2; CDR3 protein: CASSSLAGVKGYEQYF; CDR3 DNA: TGTGCCAGCAGTTCCCTAGCGGGAGTAAAAGGCTACGAGCAGTACTTC
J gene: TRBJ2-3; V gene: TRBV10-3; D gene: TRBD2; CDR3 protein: CAISLKWTSGTDTQYF; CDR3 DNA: TGTGCCATCAGTCTAAAATGGACTAGCGGCACAGATACGCAGTATTTT
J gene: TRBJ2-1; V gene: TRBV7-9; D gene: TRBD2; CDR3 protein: CSSSTGGAMDEQFF; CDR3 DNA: TGTTCCAGCAGTACGGGAGGGGCAATGGATGAGCAGTTCTTC